Following are 24 T cell receptor beta chains from one sample sequenced in a study of OX40 agonist ivuxolimab in advanced cancers. The library was built by means of the immunoSEQ multiplex PCR assay. TCRdb's version of the immuneACCESS table is confined to in-frame rearrangements and falls short of the full clone set. An unresolved V gene accounts for under half of the shortfall where checked; the remainder is of unknown origin. The sample profile shows some 41,000 clones; 85% to 90% of them were found once. The leading ten clones occupy 4.5% to 6% of the sample. This specimen was CD4+ or CD8+ T cells sorted from blood, taken in a trial of the OX40 agonist ivuxolimab. These receptors were taken from an adult with an advanced solid tumor such as melanoma, head and neck, liver or kidney cancer.

Here the CDR3 reads CASSLNPLGQGGGNEQFF. CDR3 DNA sequence: TGCGCCAGCAGCTTGAACCCCCTGGGACAGGGTGGGGGCAATGAGCAGTTCTTC. The V gene is TRBV5-1, the J gene TRBJ2-1; 9 nucleotides match TRBD1. CDR3 length: 18 amino acids. V shed 1 base, J shed 6 bases, and the junction held 14 bases outside the gene matches. The germline V gene has CDR1 SGHRS and CDR2 YFSETQ.

In regard to this clone: Germline and junction disagree at one end, which may indicate a read error. This chain connects TRBV29-1 to TRBJ2-5; 12 bases are shared with TRBD1. The CDR3 totals 15 residues. Germline CDR1 SQVTM, CDR2 ANQGSEA. The CDR3 protein is CRVERDRGRSETQYF. The DNA of the CDR3 is TGCCGCGTTGAACGGGACAGGGGGCGCTCGGAGACCCAGTACTTC.

The rearrangement links TRBV4-2 to TRBJ2-7; 8 nucleotides match TRBD2. Germline values: CDR1 LGHNA, CDR2 YNFKEQ. This CDR3 has 19 amino acids. V gave up 4 bases and J gave up 3 bases; unmatched junction bases: 20. The CDR3 protein is CASSPIIPSAGEGIYEQYF. CDR3 bases: TGTGCCAGCAGCCCGATAATCCCCTCAGCGGGAGAGGGGATCTACGAGCAGTACTTC.

The table lists this clone with a count of one. In DNA form, the CDR3 reads TGCGCCAGCAGCCCGGGACAGGGTACGGATACGCAGTATTTT. Its protein product is CASSPGQGTDTQYF. The V and J genes are TRBV5-1 and TRBJ2-3; 9 bases agree with TRBD1. V dropped 4 bases and J dropped 6; count of bases not matched to a gene: 6. Germline CDR1 reads SGHRS; CDR2 reads YFSETQ. The CDR3 is 14 residues long.

V and J are TRBV28 and TRBJ2-7, with TRBD2 matching 7 bases. The V and J ends lost 3 bases and 6 bases, in that order; junction bases with no gene match: 8. The germline CDR1 and CDR2 sequences are MDHEN and SYDVKM. The CDR3 is 14 residues long. In DNA form, the CDR3 reads TGTGCCAGCAGTTTGCTGGGGAGGGCCAGCGAGCAGTACTTC. This sequence encodes CASSLLGRASEQYF.

The chain links TRBV14 to TRBJ2-1; D gene uncertain. The CDR3 spans 18 residues. V gave up 3 bases and J gave up 0 bases, with 18 bases separating them. CDR1 and CDR2 (germline): SGHDN, FVKESK. The CDR3 coding sequence is TGTGCCAGCAGCCACGGATTGAAGTGGGCCCGCTCCTACAATGAGCAGTTCTTC. This gives the protein CASSHGLKWARSYNEQFF.

V usage is TRBV5-1 and J usage is TRBJ2-2, with 9 bases matching TRBD1. The CDR3 contains 15 residues. V was clipped by 3 bases and J by 1 base; unmatched bases: 1. Germline V gene lookup returns CDR1 SGHRS and CDR2 YFSETQ. CDR3 nucleotides: TGCGCCAGCAGCTGGGGACAGGGGAACACCGGGGAGCTGTTTTTT. Its translation: CASSWGQGNTGELFF. The complete variable domain, with remaining parts taken from reference TRBV5-1 and TRBJ2-2, reads KAGVTQTPRYLIKTRGQQVTLSCSPISGHRSVSWYQQTPGQGLQFLFEYFSETQRNKGNFPGRFSGRQFSNSRSEMNVSTLELGDSALYLCASSWGQGNTGELFFGEGSRLTVL.

This chain connects TRBV30 to TRBJ2-7; no clear D. CDR3 length: 14 amino acids. The germline gives CDR1 GTSNPN, CDR2 SVGIG (reference sequence). Trimming removed 0 bases at V and 4 bases at J, with 13 bases between. Written as DNA, the CDR3 is TGTGCCTGGAGTGTACGTTTGGGTCGGTACGAGCAGTACTTC. It yields the protein CAWSVRLGRYEQYF.

This chain connects TRBV7-9 to TRBJ1-1; D is ambiguous. Germline CDR1 and CDR2: SEHNR and FQNEAQ (reference sequence). V lost 0 bases and J lost 7, with 12 bases in between. The length of the CDR3 is 14 residues. CDR3 in DNA: TGTGCCAGCAGCTTAGCGGTCCCGGCAGGTGAAGCTTTCTTT. Residues: CASSLAVPAGEAFF.

The V call is TRBV11-2, the J call TRBJ2-5; 8 positions match TRBD2. V lost 3 bases to trimming and J lost 1 base; unmatched junction nucleotides: 4. This CDR3 has 15 amino acids. Germline loops: CDR1 SGHAT, CDR2 FQNNGV. CDR3 in DNA: TGTGCCAGCAGCTTGGCGGGGGGCCCCCAAGAGACCCAGTACTTC. Protein: CASSLAGGPQETQYF.

V gene TRBV11-2 combines with J gene TRBJ1-3, with TRBD1 as a possible D gene (5 bases). Germline CDR1 reads SGHAT; CDR2 reads FQNNGV. Trimming took off 5 bases at V and 4 bases at J, with 21 bases between the two ends. This CDR3 is built from 17 residues. The CDR3 loop reads CASSTGRRAGLGNTIYF. DNA for the CDR3: TGTGCCAGCAGCACCGGACGCAGGGCAGGCTTAGGAAACACCATATATTTT.

The V gene is TRBV5-4, the J gene TRBJ1-5; the D gene is possibly TRBD1 (6 bases). CDR1 and CDR2 from the germline V gene are SGHNT and YYREEE (reference sequence). V was clipped by 2 bases and J by 3 bases, with 12 bases between them. The CDR3 has 15 residues. The CDR3, as DNA: TGTGCCAGCAGCTTAAAGGGGGGCTCCAATCAGCCCCAGCATTTT. Residues: CASSLKGGSNQPQHF.

CDR3 in amino acids: CASSPPSGSNEKLFF. The CDR3 bases are TGTGCCAGCTCACCACCGTCAGGGTCCAATGAAAAACTGTTTTTT. The genes are TRBV18 and TRBJ1-4; D perhaps matches TRBD1 (5 bases). The germline gives CDR1 KGHSH, CDR2 LQKENI. Trimming left V 0 bases short and J 5 bases short, with 10 bases between. CDR3 length equals 15 residues.

The chain has TRBV27 and TRBJ1-1; D not certain. Looked up from germline, CDR1 is MNHEY and CDR2 is SMNVEV (reference sequence). Between the trimmed V and J ends, which lost 2 bases and 1 base, there was a span of 5 bases. CDR3 size: 13 residues. The CDR3 loop reads CASSLGPNTEAFF. The CDR3 coding sequence is TGTGCCAGCAGTTTAGGGCCGAACACTGAAGCTTTCTTT.

The chain carries TRBV5-1 and TRBJ2-7, with unresolved D. Germline CDR1 and CDR2: SGHRS and YFSETQ. The CDR3 sequence is 15 residues long. Trimming removed 0 bases at V and 2 bases at J, with 12 bases between. In DNA, the CDR3 is TGCGCCAGCAGCTTGGCCTGGAGTAATGCCTACGAGCAGTACTTC. Its protein is CASSLAWSNAYEQYF.

This clone has just a few counts. This chain uses TRBV30 with TRBJ1-1, with TRBD1 identical over 7 bases. This CDR3 is 14 amino acids long. Germline V gives CDR1 GTSNPN, CDR2 SVGIG (reference sequence). The V and J ends lost 3 bases and 4 bases, in that order; junction bases with no gene match: 8. The CDR3 DNA is TGTGCCTGGAGACAGGGGAGTTTGGGCACTGAAGCTTTCTTT. Amino acid sequence: CAWRQGSLGTEAFF.

V usage is TRBV29-1 and J usage is TRBJ2-1, with D possibly TRBD2 on 7 matching bases. The CDR3 is made up of 15 amino acids. The germline gives CDR1 SQVTM, CDR2 ANQGSEA. V was pared by 7 bases and J by 7 bases, with 23 bases between. The CDR3 is CSAGGREILFNEQFF. The CDR3 DNA sequence: TGCAGCGCCGGGGGGCGGGAGATTTTATTTAATGAGCAGTTCTTC.

V is TRBV27 and J is TRBJ1-5, with a tentative D call TRBD1 (6 bases). Germline V gene data show CDR1 as MNHEY and CDR2 as SMNVEV (reference sequence). The CDR3 is made up of 17 amino acids. V was clipped by 6 bases and J by 4 bases, with 22 bases between them. This chain's CDR3 is CASRPVWGGAGNQPQHF. The CDR3 DNA sequence: TGTGCCAGCAGGCCCGTATGGGGGGGCGCTGGGAATCAGCCCCAGCATTTT.

This chain links TRBV28 with TRBJ2-7, with 7 bases aligning to TRBD1. This CDR3 contains 14 residues. Trimming removed 5 bases from V and 3 bases from J; junction bases left unmatched: 7. Germline V CDR1 and CDR2: MDHEN, SYDVKM. CDR3 protein: CASSDRDSSYEQYF. DNA for the CDR3: TGTGCCAGCAGTGATCGGGACAGCAGCTACGAGCAGTACTTC.

The chain has TRBV4-1 and TRBJ1-2; D is possibly TRBD1 (5 bases). Germline V gene sequence: CDR1 MGHRA, CDR2 YSYEKL. The V and J ends lost 0 bases and 2 bases respectively, with 10 bases between them. The CDR3 extends over 15 amino acids. This chain's CDR3 is CASSQEGAANYGYTF. The CDR3 nucleotides read TGCGCCAGCAGCCAAGAAGGGGCAGCCAACTATGGCTACACCTTC.

This clone was seen once. V is TRBV7-8 and J is TRBJ1-4, with TRBD1 as a possible D gene (5 bases). The CDR3 is 14 residues long. V was pared by 3 bases and J by 4 bases, with 9 bases between. CDR1 and CDR2 from the germline V gene are SGHVS and FQNEAQ. The CDR3 loop reads CASSFMGGNEKLFF. CDR3 nucleotide sequence: TGTGCCAGCAGCTTTATGGGGGGTAATGAAAAACTGTTTTTT.

The chain joins TRBV9 to TRBJ2-1; D gene uncertain. Deletions cut 4 bases from V and 8 bases from J, with 13 bases between. The CDR3 length is 13 residues. Germline V CDR1 and CDR2: SGDLS, YYNGEE. CDR3: CASSPRAVDEQFF. The CDR3 coding sequence is TGTGCCAGCAGCCCCCGGGCGGTCGATGAGCAGTTCTTC.

The V and J genes are TRBV5-3 and TRBJ1-5, with 10 bases lining up with TRBD1. TRBV5-3 is noted as an ORF with a role that remains uncertain. CDR3 length equals 14 residues. The ends lost 5 bases at V and 5 bases at J; junction bases unmatched: 4. CDR3 protein: CARSTGTGDQPQHF. In nucleotides, the CDR3 is TGTGCCAGAAGTACCGGGACAGGGGATCAGCCCCAGCATTTT.

The gene calls are TRBV7-6 and TRBJ2-5, with D perhaps matching TRBD2 (5 bases). Per the germline V gene, CDR1 is SGHVS and CDR2 is FNYEAQ. The CDR3 contains 16 residues. V dropped 5 bases and J dropped 0 bases, with 16 bases sitting between them. DNA for the CDR3: TGTGCCAGCAGCCCCGGGCGGCGGAGGTACCAAGAGACCCAGTACTTC. Translated, it gives CASSPGRRRYQETQYF.